This TCR beta chain is from a study of blood T cell repertoires in COVID-19. Looking at the study overall: The United States, Italy and Spain provided the acute and convalescent COVID-19 samples.

In this sample, this clone turned up many times. Donors of Cohort 3 who recovered were those that had two negative PCRs, clearance, or symptom resolution. There are 15 residues in the CDR3. Germline V gene lookup returns CDR1 SEHNR and CDR2 FQNEAQ (reference sequence). V shed 8 bases and J 2 bases; nucleotides not matched to a gene: 4. Original handling: Scientists estimated how many nucleated cells there were by amplifying reference gene primers. The method was immunoSEQ multiplex PCR; TCRdb's version includes in-frame clones alone and lacks a portion of them. V, J and clone size reflect that table, while D and trimming were determined from the DNA. This sample has about 130,000 clones, with roughly four fifths found just once.

Sample: PBMCs or T cells enriched from blood (not recorded which). The chain employs TRBV7-9 and TRBJ2-6; 9 bases align to TRBD1. The TCR sequence derives from a young man who had recovered from COVID-19. In nucleotides, the CDR3 is TGTGCCAGCGACACAGGGGGCGCTGGGGCCAACGTCCTGACTTTC. Amino acid sequence: CASDTGGAGANVLTF. The full variable domain, rest sourced from reference TRBV7-9 and TRBJ2-6, is DTGVSQNPRHKITKRGQNVTFRCDPISEHNRLYWYRQTLGQGPEFLTYFQNEAQLEKSRLLSDRFSAERPKGSFSTLEIQRTEQGDSAMYLCASDTGGAGANVLTFGAGSRLTVL.